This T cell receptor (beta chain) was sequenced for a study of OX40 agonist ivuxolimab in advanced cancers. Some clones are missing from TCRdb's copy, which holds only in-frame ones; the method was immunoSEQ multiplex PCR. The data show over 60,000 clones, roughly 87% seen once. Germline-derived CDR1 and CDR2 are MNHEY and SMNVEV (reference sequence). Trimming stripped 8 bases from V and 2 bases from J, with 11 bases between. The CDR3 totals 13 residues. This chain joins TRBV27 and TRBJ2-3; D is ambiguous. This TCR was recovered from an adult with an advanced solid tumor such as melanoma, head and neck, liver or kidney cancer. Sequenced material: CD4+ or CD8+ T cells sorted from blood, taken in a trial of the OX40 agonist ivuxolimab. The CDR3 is CASRTILTDTQYF. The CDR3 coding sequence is TGTGCCAGCCGAACGATTCTCACAGATACGCAGTATTTT.